These 18 T cell receptor beta chains originate from one sample sequenced in a study of T cells in Graves' hyperthyroidism and ophthalmopathy. Amplified regions were TCR beta CDR3 sequences from RNA transcripts. RT-PCR in the first round (using the HTBI primer set) targeted the TCR CDR3. TCRdb re-called the multiplex PCR reads through MiXCR, storing one row per CDR3 protein. Of 25,000 to 30,000 distinct CDR3 sequences in the sample, over 35% were seen once. Sequenced material: blood. The receptors shown here come from a woman aged 25 to 45 with Graves' hyperthyroidism.

Concerning this clonotype: One base away lies a much larger clone, so this may be a sequencing read error. V usage is TRBV5-1 and J usage is TRBJ2-1; perhaps TRBD2 as D (6 bases). The CDR3 is made up of 15 amino acids. Between the trimmed V and J ends, which lost 2 bases and 8 bases, there was a span of 17 bases. Germline values: CDR1 SGHRS, CDR2 YFSETQ. This CDR3 is CASSFLAEGYDEQFF. Written as DNA, the CDR3 is TGCGCCAGCAGCTTTTTAGCGGAGGGGTACGATGAGCAGTTCTTC.

V usage is TRBV19 and J usage is TRBJ2-7; TRBD2 matches 8 bases. The germline CDR1 and CDR2 sequences are LNHDA and SQIVND (reference sequence). The CDR3 runs 14 residues. Written as DNA, the CDR3 is TGTGCTAGAGATCCCAGCGGGAGCTCCTACGAGCAGTACTTC. Residues: CARDPSGSSYEQYF.

This rearrangement joins TRBV7-3 to TRBJ2-5, with D tentatively TRBD1 (6 bases). V gave up 2 bases and J gave up 3 bases, with 7 bases separating them. The CDR3 is 13 amino acids. The germline CDR1 and CDR2 sequences are SGHTA and FQGTGA. CDR3 residues: CASSLQGKETQYF. CDR3 DNA sequence: TGTGCCAGCAGCTTACAGGGGAAAGAGACCCAGTACTTC.

This rearrangement joins TRBV24-1 to TRBJ2-5; TRBD1 might be the D (6 bases). The germline V and J ends were trimmed by 9 bases and 2 bases, with 15 bases remaining between them. Germline assignment: CDR1 KGHDR and CDR2 SFDVKD. This CDR3 is 14 amino acids long. The CDR3 here is CATGGGPTQETQYF. The DNA of the CDR3 is TGTGCCACCGGGGGCGGACCCACACAAGAGACCCAGTACTTC.

This clonotype was observed once. The CDR3 DNA sequence: TGTGCCAGCAGCTCAAGACCCGACGCTAATTCACCCCTCCACTTT. This gives the protein CASSSRPDANSPLHF. The chain couples TRBV5-5 to TRBJ1-6; D unclear. The ends were cut back, 3 bases at V and 6 bases at J, with 13 bases in the middle. The germline V gene has CDR1 SGHKS and CDR2 YYEKEE (reference sequence). There are 15 residues in the CDR3.

This clonotype occurred many times. The chain couples TRBV5-4 to TRBJ2-3; TRBD2 agrees at 8 bases. Per the germline V gene, CDR1 is SGHNT and CDR2 is YYREEE (reference sequence). The V segment lost 6 bases and the J segment 2 bases; nucleotides outside the gene matches: 8. The length of the CDR3 is 15 residues. CDR3 sequence: CASTDRAGATDTQYF. CDR3 DNA sequence: TGTGCCAGCACCGACCGAGCGGGAGCCACAGATACGCAGTATTTT.

CDR3 DNA sequence: TGTGCCAGCAGCTCACAGAGGGGGACCCCTACGTTCTTC. It is translated as CASSSQRGTPTFF. V gene TRBV9 combines with J gene TRBJ2-1; D is perhaps TRBD1 (6 bases). This CDR3 is built from 13 residues. The germline V and J ends were trimmed by 4 bases and 15 bases, with 20 bases remaining between them. CDR1 is SGDLS and CDR2 is YYNGEE in the germline V gene.

This clonotype was counted at least ten times. V is TRBV7-3 and J is TRBJ2-1, with D possibly TRBD1 on 5 matching bases. In germline, CDR1 is SGHTA, CDR2 FQGTGA. The CDR3 runs 14 residues. V shed 2 bases and J shed 7 bases, with 12 bases lying between them. The CDR3 nucleotides read TGTGCCAGCAGCTTAGCCCCAGGGTTTAATGAGCAGTTCTTC. Protein sequence: CASSLAPGFNEQFF.

This clonotype is medium-sized (0.01 to 0.1%) by share. The V gene is TRBV7-2, the J gene TRBJ2-3; TRBD1 is a possible D gene (5 bases). Trimming took off 3 bases at V and 8 bases at J, with 18 bases between the two ends. CDR3 size: 15 residues. Germline loops: CDR1 SGHTA, CDR2 FQGNSA. CDR3 DNA: TGTGCCAGCAGCTTGAGCTGGGGCGGAGTGGTTACGCAGTATTTT. Translating it yields CASSLSWGGVVTQYF.

CDR3: CSAPGSGHNNEQFF. The DNA of the CDR3 is TGCAGTGCTCCGGGCAGCGGCCATAACAATGAGCAGTTCTTC. J is TRBJ2-1 and V is TRBV20-1; the D gene is possibly TRBD2 (5 bases). Germline CDR1 and CDR2: DFQATT and SNEGSKA (reference sequence). The V and J ends lost 5 bases and 5 bases respectively, with 16 bases between them. This CDR3 has 14 amino acids.

V and J are TRBV11-3 and TRBJ2-2, with D perhaps TRBD1 or TRBD2 (5 bases each). CDR1 is SGHNT and CDR2 is YENEEA in the germline V gene. Trimming took off 0 bases at V and 7 bases at J, with 9 bases between the two ends. The CDR3 consists of 14 residues. The CDR3 reads CASSLEPGRGELFF. The CDR3 DNA follows: TGTGCCAGCAGCTTAGAACCGGGGCGCGGGGAGCTGTTTTTT.

This clonotype was picked up many times. The rearrangement links TRBV20-1 to TRBJ2-6; D not resolved. V gave up 4 bases and J gave up 0 bases, with 7 bases separating them. This CDR3 contains 14 residues. In germline, CDR1 is DFQATT, CDR2 SNEGSKA (reference sequence). The CDR3 protein is CSAKGSSGANVLTF. As DNA, the CDR3 is TGCAGTGCTAAGGGTAGCTCTGGGGCCAACGTCCTGACTTTC.

The chain joins TRBV9 to TRBJ2-3, with 12 bases aligning to TRBD2. CDR3 size: 17 residues. V shed 4 bases, J shed 15 bases, and the junction held 21 bases outside the gene matches. Per the germline V gene, CDR1 is SGDLS and CDR2 is YYNGEE. CDR3 sequence reads: CASSFRTSGNRADTPYF. CDR3 nucleotide sequence: TGTGCCAGCAGCTTCAGGACTAGCGGGAATCGTGCAGATACGCCTTATTTT.

In regard to this clonotype: The junction departs from germline at one end; a sequencing error may be responsible. CDR3 nucleotide sequence: TGTGCCAGCAGTGAAGAGGGGCGCGGTGGTACTGAAGCTTTC. Protein: CASSEEGRGGTEAF. The chain couples TRBV2 to TRBJ2-6, with a possible D match to TRBD1 (5 bases). CDR3 length: 14 residues. Germline V gene data show CDR1 as SNHLY and CDR2 as FYNNEI.

This clonotype occurred many times. This chain uses TRBV20-1 with TRBJ2-7; TRBD2 matches 7 bases. Germline loops: CDR1 DFQATT, CDR2 SNEGSKA (reference sequence). The V and J ends lost 5 bases and 4 bases, in that order; junction bases with no gene match: 17. CDR3 size: 16 residues. CDR3 bases: TGCAGTGCTGGGAATTGGGGGGGGGGAGGGATTTACGAGCAGTACTTC. The encoded protein is CSAGNWGGGGIYEQYF.

This clonotype was seen only once. J is TRBJ1-6 and V is TRBV7-9, with a possible D match to TRBD1 (5 bases). Per the germline V gene, CDR1 is SEHNR and CDR2 is FQNEAQ (reference sequence). There are 13 residues in the CDR3. V lost 7 bases to trimming and J lost 11 bases, with 15 bases between them. CDR3 nucleotide sequence: TGTGCCAGCAATGGGGCCATTGGAACACCCCTCCACTTT. It codes for CASNGAIGTPLHF.

The genes are TRBV28 and TRBJ2-2, with 13 bases lining up with TRBD2. This CDR3 has 18 residues. The trim removed 5 bases at V and 4 bases at J, leaving 10 bases unmatched. Germline loops: CDR1 MDHEN, CDR2 SYDVKM. The CDR3 DNA is TGTGCCAGCAGTCTTGGACTAGCGGGAGTGGGTGGCACCGGGGAGCTGTTTTTT. It is translated as CASSLGLAGVGGTGELFF.

Only a few counts were recorded for this clonotype. This chain connects TRBV18 to TRBJ1-1, with TRBD1 as a possible D gene (5 bases). Deletions cut 4 bases from V and 3 bases from J, with 12 bases between. Germline CDR1 reads KGHSH; CDR2 reads LQKENI. The CDR3 totals 14 residues. As DNA, the CDR3 is TGTGCCAGCTCACTGGGAGTGGGGGACACTGAAGCTTTCTTT. Its protein is CASSLGVGDTEAFF.